The 11 T cell receptor beta chains below come from one sample, sequenced in a study of blood T cell repertoires in COVID-19. Sequencing used immunoSEQ multiplex PCR; TCRdb keeps in-frame clones, though not all of them. This table holds under 150,000 clones, about four fifths found once. Sequenced input: peripheral blood. The receptor set was obtained from a human donor with acute or convalescent COVID-19. The donor label of this sample is uncertain.

The rearrangement joins TRBV7-6 to TRBJ1-4, with 7 bases that match TRBD1. This CDR3 contains 16 residues. V trimming: 6 bases; J trimming: 8 bases; junction bases outside the gene matches: 15. CDR1 is SGHVS, CDR2 FNYEAQ, per germline. The DNA of the CDR3 is TGTGCCAGCAGTCCGCCGGGGGGGACAGATAGGGAAAAACTGTTTTTT. It codes for CASSPPGGTDREKLFF.

The chain uses TRBV5-4 and TRBJ1-2, with TRBD1 matching 8 bases. With V trimmed by 4 bases and J by 5 bases, 10 bases remained unmatched. Looked up from germline, CDR1 is SGHNT and CDR2 is YYREEE (reference sequence). The CDR3 sequence is 15 residues long. The CDR3 bases are TGTGCCAGCAGCCTGGGTCACAGGGGGACTTATGGCTACACCTTC. As protein: CASSLGHRGTYGYTF.

The rearrangement joins TRBV9 to TRBJ1-2; D not certain. Trimming pared 3 bases from V and 4 bases from J, leaving 10 bases between. CDR3 length equals 13 residues. CDR1 SGDLS and CDR2 YYNGEE come from the germline V gene. CDR3 residues: CASSAYTVYGYTF. CDR3 DNA sequence: TGTGCCAGCAGCGCCTATACAGTCTATGGCTACACCTTC.

This sequence joins TRBV27 and TRBJ2-6, with 10 bases matching TRBD2. Unmatched junction bases numbered 10, after V lost 5 bases and J lost 3 bases. The CDR3 has 18 residues. Germline assignment: CDR1 MNHEY and CDR2 SMNVEV (reference sequence). The CDR3 DNA follows: TGTGCCAGCAGTCCCTCGAGAGCGGGGGGGCTTGGGGCCAACGTCCTGACTTTC. Translating it yields CASSPSRAGGLGANVLTF.

This chain uses TRBV19 with TRBJ2-4, with 13 bases fitting TRBD2. The CDR3 runs 19 residues. CDR1 and CDR2 (germline): LNHDA, SQIVND (reference sequence). Trimming cost V 5 bases and J 1 base; bases outside gene matches: 11. The CDR3 spells CASSLGLAGTQSAKNIQYF. The CDR3 DNA sequence: TGTGCCAGTAGTTTGGGACTAGCGGGGACCCAAAGCGCCAAAAACATTCAGTACTTC.

This clone was recorded only once. The gene calls are TRBV15 and TRBJ1-5, with a tentative D call TRBD1 (5 bases). Trimming removed 1 base at V and 4 bases at J, with 8 bases between. Germline CDR1 reads LNHNV; CDR2 reads YYDKDF (reference sequence). The CDR3 runs 14 residues. This CDR3 reads CATSRAPGNQPQHF. The CDR3 nucleotides are TGTGCCACCAGCAGAGCCCCAGGGAATCAGCCCCAGCATTTT.

The chain has TRBV5-4 and TRBJ2-6, with TRBD2 identical over 10 bases. Germline V CDR1 and CDR2: SGHNT, YYREEE (reference sequence). The CDR3 covers 18 residues. V shed 4 bases and J 0 bases; nucleotides not matched to a gene: 7. The CDR3 is CASSPSGGRLSGANVLTF. The CDR3 nucleotides are TGTGCCAGCAGCCCTAGCGGGGGCCGTCTCTCTGGGGCCAACGTCCTGACTTTC.

V gene TRBV19 combines with J gene TRBJ2-1; D possibly corresponds to TRBD1 (5 bases). Germline values: CDR1 LNHDA, CDR2 SQIVND (reference sequence). V dropped 2 bases and J dropped 5 bases, with 13 bases sitting between them. CDR3 length: 15 amino acids. The chain's CDR3 is CASSIWSAGNNEQFF. CDR3 DNA: TGTGCCAGTAGTATATGGTCGGCAGGGAACAATGAGCAGTTCTTC.

V and J are TRBV19 and TRBJ1-3; D is unclear. V was clipped by 4 bases and J by 0 bases, with 4 bases between them. Germline assignment: CDR1 LNHDA and CDR2 SQIVND (reference sequence). This CDR3 comprises 13 residues. The CDR3 nucleotides read TGTGCCAGTAGTACGTACTCTGGAAACACCATATATTTT. Its protein product is CASSTYSGNTIYF. Combining the CDR3 with reference TRBV19 and TRBJ1-3 gives the whole variable domain DGGITQSPKYLFRKEGQNVTLSCEQNLNHDAMYWYRQDPGQGLRLIYYSQIVNDFQKGDIAEGYSVSREKKESFPLTVTSAQKNPTAFYLCASSTYSGNTIYFGEGSWLTVV.

This clone was recorded once. The gene calls are TRBV9 and TRBJ2-5, with TRBD1 matching 7 bases. Germline assignment: CDR1 SGDLS and CDR2 YYNGEE. This CDR3 is built from 15 residues. V lost 4 bases, J lost 5 bases, and 11 bases stayed unmatched. CDR3 in DNA: TGTGCCAGCAGCCCCGGGACAGCCAAGGAGGAGACCCAGTACTTC. This encodes CASSPGTAKEETQYF.

The chain combines TRBV11-2 with TRBJ1-1, with 8 nucleotides matching TRBD1. The CDR3 loop spans 14 amino acids. V was clipped by 8 bases and J by 6 bases; unmatched bases: 11. Germline V gene sequence: CDR1 SGHAT, CDR2 FQNNGV. CDR3 sequence reads: CASGLTGALAEAFF. The CDR3 DNA reads TGTGCCAGCGGTCTGACAGGGGCGCTTGCTGAAGCTTTCTTT.